This T cell receptor (beta chain) was profiled in a study of blood T cell repertoires in COVID-19. The wider study: Sites in the United States, Italy and Spain provided acute and convalescent COVID-19 samples.

The protocol was immunoSEQ multiplex PCR, while the TCRdb copy is restricted to in-frame clones and leaves out a portion. Among 200,000 or so clones listed, 89% were seen once. Researchers sorted participants into cohorts using their self-reported clinical history. Symptom resolution, clearance, or two negative PCRs marked the recovered donors of Cohort 3. The V segment lost 4 bases and the J segment 2 bases; nucleotides outside the gene matches: 8. The CDR3 length is 16 residues. From germline, CDR1 is MDHEN and CDR2 SYDVKM. The origin of this receptor is a young woman who had recovered from COVID-19. The genes are TRBV28 and TRBJ1-1; 9 nucleotides align to TRBD1. The material sequenced was PBMCs or T cells enriched from blood (not recorded which). The CDR3 loop is CASSSAGTGQNTEAFF. CDR3 in DNA: TGTGCCAGCAGTTCAGCTGGGACAGGGCAAAACACTGAAGCTTTCTTT. Together with reference TRBV28 and TRBJ1-1, the CDR3 gives the full variable domain: DVKVTQSSRYLVKRTGEKVFLECVQDMDHENMFWYRQDPGLGLRLIYFSYDVKMKEKGDIPEGYSVSREKKERFSLILESASTNQTSMYLCASSSAGTGQNTEAFFGQGTRLTVV.